The next 21 T cell receptor beta chains were all read from a single sample in a study of Ad26.COV2.S vaccination and SARS-CoV-2 variants. This sample's treatment: around 19 received Ad26.COV2.S at low or high dose, single or two shots; five or six received placebo; per-sample allocation not given. The study sampled participants on day 63 after the first vaccine or placebo injection. Clones were read by immunoSEQ multiplex PCR, and TCRdb kept only the in-frame ones, dropping some. The sample lists some 460,000 clones; 89% were seen once. The sample here was peripheral blood, taken in a trial of Ad26.COV2.S vaccine versus placebo. All receptors come from a person between 18 and 60 years old who received the Ad26.COV2.S COVID-19 vaccine or a placebo.

This clone appeared once. This chain links TRBV7-9 with TRBJ2-1; D is unresolved. Germline V gene sequence: CDR1 SEHNR, CDR2 FQNEAQ (reference sequence). V shed 1 base and J shed 9 bases, with 7 bases lying between them. This CDR3 has 12 amino acids. The CDR3 sequence: CASSLGASEQFF. CDR3 DNA sequence: TGTGCCAGCAGCTTAGGGGCCAGTGAGCAGTTCTTC.

This clone was seen just once. CDR3 DNA sequence: TGTGCCAGCAGCCACAGCAGGGGGAATCAGCCCCAGCATTTT. Protein sequence: CASSHSRGNQPQHF. The chain recombines TRBV6-5 with TRBJ1-5; 7 nucleotides line up with TRBD1. The CDR3 covers 14 residues. Germline lookup yields CDR1 MNHEY and CDR2 SVGAGI. Trimming removed 6 bases from V and 4 bases from J; junction bases left unmatched: 6.

This chain connects TRBV6-2 or TRBV6-3 to TRBJ1-2; D remains unclear. The ends were cut back, 6 bases at V and 6 bases at J, with 17 bases in the middle. Germline assignment: CDR1 MNHEY and CDR2 SVGEGT. The CDR3 is 14 residues long. The DNA for the CDR3 is TGTGCCAGCAGCTATACACCCGGTTTCGATGGCTACACCTTC. This codes for CASSYTPGFDGYTF.

Here the CDR3 reads CASSKGLAGARDTGELFF. In DNA, the CDR3 is TGTGCCAGCAGCAAGGGACTAGCGGGAGCCCGGGATACCGGGGAGCTGTTTTTT. J is TRBJ2-2 and V is TRBV3-1 (or the pseudogene TRBV3-2); the match to TRBD2 covers 14 bases. The CDR3 runs to 18 residues. CDR1 is LGHDT and CDR2 is YNNKEL in the germline V gene (reference sequence). Trimming at V came to 5 bases and at J to 5 bases, leaving 10 bases not matched to a gene.

The rearrangement uses TRBV19 and TRBJ2-7; 7 nucleotides agree with TRBD2. CDR1 LNHDA and CDR2 SQIVND come from the germline V gene (reference sequence). The length of the CDR3 is 15 residues. J was trimmed by 6 bases and V by 0 bases; bases with no gene match: 8. The CDR3 DNA sequence: TGTGCCAGTAGTATAGAGGATAGCGGGCCTCTCGAGCAGTACTTC. Translation: CASSIEDSGPLEQYF. The full variable domain, with the rest looked up from reference TRBV19 and TRBJ2-7, is DGGITQSPKYLFRKEGQNVTLSCEQNLNHDAMYWYRQDPGQGLRLIYYSQIVNDFQKGDIAEGYSVSREKKESFPLTVTSAQKNPTAFYLCASSIEDSGPLEQYFGPGTRLTVT.

The chain is built from TRBV7-2 and TRBJ1-4, with D possibly matching TRBD1 (6 bases). CDR3 length: 16 amino acids. The germline V and J ends were trimmed by 2 bases and 8 bases, with 18 bases remaining between them. Germline V gene sequence: CDR1 SGHTA, CDR2 FQGNSA. The DNA of the CDR3 is TGTGCCAGCAGCTTAAGGGGGACCCGAGCGGGCGAAAAACTGTTTTTT. Translation: CASSLRGTRAGEKLFF.

The chain has TRBV11-2 and TRBJ2-1; TRBD2 is a possible D gene (5 bases). The germline V gene encodes CDR1 SGHAT and CDR2 FQNNGV. The CDR3 totals 12 residues. V lost 2 bases to trimming and J lost 6 bases, with 5 bases between them. This CDR3 reads CASSLLANEQFF. DNA for the CDR3: TGTGCCAGCAGCTTACTAGCCAATGAGCAGTTCTTC.

This chain connects TRBV18 to TRBJ1-6; 9 bases fit TRBD1. V lost 3 bases, J lost 7 bases, and 10 bases stayed unmatched. The CDR3 is 17 residues long. Per germline, CDR1 KGHSH and CDR2 LQKENI. This CDR3 is CASSPASGQGSNSPLHF. CDR3 nucleotide sequence: TGTGCCAGCTCACCTGCCTCGGGACAGGGTAGCAATTCACCCCTCCACTTT.

The gene calls are TRBV7-9 and TRBJ1-3; D is perhaps TRBD1 (5 bases). Germline assignment: CDR1 SEHNR and CDR2 FQNEAQ (reference sequence). V dropped 0 bases and J dropped 3 bases, with 9 bases sitting between them. The CDR3 spans 15 residues. This CDR3 reads CASSLASGLGNTIYF. In DNA, the CDR3 is TGTGCCAGCAGCTTAGCGTCGGGGCTTGGAAACACCATATATTTT.

The chain carries TRBV28 and TRBJ1-2, with TRBD1 matching over 7 bases. Germline assignment: CDR1 MDHEN and CDR2 SYDVKM. V trimming: 1 base; J trimming: 0 bases; junction bases outside the gene matches: 11. There are 18 residues in the CDR3. The CDR3 sequence: CASSLFFEGTVANYGYTF. The CDR3 nucleotides are TGTGCCAGCAGTTTATTCTTCGAGGGGACAGTAGCTAACTATGGCTACACCTTC.

The V gene is TRBV19, the J gene TRBJ1-1; a weak D match, TRBD1 (5 bases). The CDR3 consists of 12 residues. Per the germline V gene, CDR1 is LNHDA and CDR2 is SQIVND (reference sequence). V lost 5 bases to trimming and J lost 11 bases, with 15 bases between them. The CDR3 is CASSPPGASAFF. The CDR3 bases are TGTGCCAGTAGTCCGCCCGGGGCCTCGGCTTTCTTT.

This sequence joins TRBV7-2 and TRBJ1-2, with 9 bases lining up with TRBD1. Trimming at V came to 0 bases and at J to 8 bases, leaving 7 bases not matched to a gene. Per the germline V gene, CDR1 is SGHTA and CDR2 is FQGNSA. This CDR3 spans 15 amino acids. CDR3 amino acids: CASSLAGGQGGGYTF. The CDR3 nucleotides are TGTGCCAGCAGCTTAGCGGGGGGACAGGGAGGAGGCTACACCTTC.

The chain is built from TRBV6-5 and TRBJ2-2; no clear D gene. Germline CDR1 MNHEY, CDR2 SVGAGI. The CDR3 has 14 amino acids. V was clipped by 2 bases and J by 3 bases, with 7 bases between them. CDR3 sequence: CASSYRADTGELFF. The CDR3 DNA reads as TGTGCCAGCAGTTACAGGGCTGACACCGGGGAGCTGTTTTTT.

This clone showed up just once. The chain uses TRBV16 and TRBJ2-1; a possible D gene is TRBD2 (5 bases). The V end lost 4 bases, the J end lost 2 bases, and 12 bases lay between the germline ends. The CDR3 has 15 residues. In germline, CDR1 is KGHSY, CDR2 FQNENV. Written as DNA, the CDR3 is TGTGCCAGCAGCCGAAAAGTGGGAGCCTACAATGAGCAGTTCTTC. Translated: CASSRKVGAYNEQFF.

The CDR3 is CASSLGWTSGNYEQYF. CDR3 nucleotide sequence: TGCGCCAGCAGCTTGGGCTGGACTAGCGGAAATTACGAGCAGTACTTC. The chain combines TRBV5-1 with TRBJ2-7, with 10 nucleotides matching TRBD2. Germline CDR1 reads SGHRS; CDR2 reads YFSETQ. The V gene end was trimmed by 0 bases and the J gene end by 4 bases; junction bases not matched to a gene: 7. The CDR3 sequence is 16 residues long.

The chain recombines TRBV7-9 with TRBJ1-6, with 7 bases aligning to TRBD1. The CDR3 consists of 16 residues. With V trimmed by 2 bases and J by 6 bases, 7 bases remained unmatched. Germline values: CDR1 SEHNR, CDR2 FQNEAQ (reference sequence). The CDR3 loop is CASSLQGGLLNSPLHF. The CDR3 nucleotides are TGTGCCAGCAGCTTACAGGGGGGCTTGCTTAATTCACCCCTCCACTTT.

The chain employs TRBV28 and TRBJ2-7; D might be TRBD1 (5 bases). In germline, CDR1 is MDHEN, CDR2 SYDVKM. The CDR3 length is 15 residues. The germline V and J ends were trimmed by 5 bases and 5 bases, with 19 bases remaining between them. The CDR3 DNA reads TGTGCCAGCAGTCCCCCAGTTGGCAGGGTGAACGAGCAGTACTTC. Translation gives CASSPPVGRVNEQYF. Full variable domain (missing parts from reference TRBV28 and TRBJ2-7): DVKVTQSSRYLVKRTGEKVFLECVQDMDHENMFWYRQDPGLGLRLIYFSYDVKMKEKGDIPEGYSVSREKKERFSLILESASTNQTSMYLCASSPPVGRVNEQYFGPGTRLTVT.

The chain is built from TRBV28 and TRBJ2-5; 8 bases agree with TRBD1. CDR3 size: 15 residues. V lost 5 bases to trimming and J lost 5 bases; unmatched junction nucleotides: 10. Germline CDR1 is MDHEN and CDR2 is SYDVKM. The CDR3 reads CASSTVGQGFETQYF. The CDR3 DNA follows: TGTGCCAGCAGTACCGTTGGACAGGGTTTCGAGACCCAGTACTTC.

The V call is TRBV6-2 or TRBV6-3, the J call TRBJ1-2, with unresolved D. The CDR3 has 15 amino acids. Germline CDR1 MNHEY, CDR2 SVGEGT. V gave up 0 bases and J gave up 8 bases, with 16 bases separating them. The CDR3, as DNA: TGTGCCAGCAGTTACTCGACTTTTAGCGACCGAGGCTACACCTTC. It translates to CASSYSTFSDRGYTF.

V and J are TRBV10-2 and TRBJ1-6, with D hard to call. Germline V lookup: CDR1 WSHSY, CDR2 SAAADI. The V and J ends lost 0 bases and 7 bases respectively, with 7 bases between them. This CDR3 region has 14 residues. CDR3 DNA sequence: TGCGCCAGCAGTGAGTCGTGGTCCAATTCACCCCTCCACTTT. This codes for CASSESWSNSPLHF.

This clone was seen once. This chain connects TRBV3-1 (or the pseudogene TRBV3-2) to TRBJ1-5, with D maybe TRBD1 (5 bases). V was trimmed by 4 bases and J by 8 bases, leaving 12 bases between them. Germline values: CDR1 LGHDT, CDR2 YNNKEL (reference sequence). This CDR3 spans 13 amino acids. CDR3 in DNA: TGTGCCAGCAGCCGCGGGACCCCTGAGCCCCAGCATTTT. This translates into CASSRGTPEPQHF.